A single TCR beta chain is shown here with its context. What it recognizes is unknown. The source of the sample is a study of T cell repertoires in cytomegalovirus infection. Study observations and caveats: Based on cumulative public TCR beta family frequency, carriers of CMV plus the relevant HLA were identified.

TCRdb re-called the reads with MiXCR, one entry per CDR3 protein. The data contain under 150,000 distinct CDR3 sequences, about 33% of them seen just once; the ten biggest clones take up around two fifths. The V end lost 6 bases, the J end lost 4 bases, and 10 bases lay between the germline ends. Germline CDR1 reads MDHEN; CDR2 reads SYDVKM. The CDR3 has 14 residues. The source is a human donor in good health (CMV status not recorded). Some clones in this sample may be carry-over from other donors' samples. The chain links TRBV28 to TRBJ1-6; a weak D match, TRBD1 (5 bases). This material consisted of CD8+ T cells from cultured PBMCs, taken from culture after CMV antigen stimulation. CDR3 coding DNA: TGTGCCAGCAGCAATCGGGGGTATAATTCACCCCTCCACTTT. As protein: CASSNRGYNSPLHF.